The present T cell receptor (beta chain) was sequenced within a study of blood T cells in healthy people across ages. Trimming removed 4 bases at V and 3 bases at J, with 10 bases between. The CDR3 runs to 14 residues. The V gene's germline CDR1 is SGHTA and CDR2 FQGNSA. The sample holds a few counts of this clonotype. Its target is unknown. Total RNA was extracted at no less than 6 micrograms per sample. The use of a sample-barcoded 5' primer and a J-beta primer mix characterized a second PCR of roughly 7 to 12 cycles. Every cDNA molecule bore a tag from a template-switch adaptor containing 12 random nucleotides. Per sample, CDR3-containing paired-end reads numbered at least 2.5 million. One entry per CDR3 protein, called by TCRdb with MiXCR from the 5' RACE reads. The sample has over 1,500,000 distinct CDR3 sequences; around 42% are singletons. Regarding the study as a whole: With naive T cell percentage, TCR beta diversity showed a strong correlation.

This clonotype was obtained from a human donor in good health. Sequencing used blood. This chain joins TRBV7-2 and TRBJ2-1; D unclear. CDR3 amino acids: CASSYGPNYNEQFF. CDR3 sequence (DNA): TGTGCCAGCAGCTACGGACCCAACTACAATGAGCAGTTCTTC.